These T cell receptor beta chains were read from a single sample in a study of T cells of healthy individuals. In TCRdb, the 5' RACE reads were re-called with MiXCR into one record per CDR3 protein. The sample records about 53,000 distinct CDR3 sequences, about 14% being singletons. The source of these receptors is a human donor in good health. The CDR3 runs from the conserved cysteine through the conserved F or W. D genes are given only for firm matches. Where a row states a size, it is once, few, many or the class of an expanded clone; other rows omit it.

j_call | clone_size | d_call | v_call | cdr3_nt | cdr3_aa
TRBJ2-7 | few | - | TRBV5-6 | TGTGCCAGCAGCTTCCAGGGAAGCTCCTACGAGCAGTACTTC | CASSFQGSSYEQYF
TRBJ2-3 | many | TRBD2 | TRBV5-1 | TGCGCCAGCAGCTTGTCTAGCGGGACAGATACGCAGTATTTT | CASSLSSGTDTQYF
TRBJ1-1 | few | TRBD1 | TRBV29-1 | TGCAGCGTTGAAGGGGGGGACAGTTTTTACAACACTGAAGCTTTCTTT | CSVEGGDSFYNTEAFF
TRBJ2-1 | many | TRBD2 | TRBV4-2 | TGTGCCAGCAGCCAACCAAGCGGGGGGGCCAGGAATGAGCAGTTCTTC | CASSQPSGGARNEQFF
TRBJ2-2 | many | - | TRBV2 | TGTGCCAGCAGTGAAGCAGGGTTCGGGGAGCTGTTTTTT | CASSEAGFGELFF
TRBJ2-3 | many | - | TRBV19 | TGTGCCAGTAGTCGCCCGGCAGGGTACACAGATACGCAGTATTTT | CASSRPAGYTDTQYF
TRBJ2-2 | - | TRBD1 | TRBV7-3 | TGTGCCAGCAGCATGACAGGGGGCAGCGTAGAACTCGGCGGGGAGCTGTTTTTT | CASSMTGGSVELGGELFF
TRBJ2-6 | - | - | TRBV9 | TGTGCCAGCAGCGGGCCTACTGGGGCCAACGTCCTGACTTTC | CASSGPTGANVLTF
TRBJ2-3 | few | TRBD2 | TRBV6-2/TRBV6-3 | TGTGCCAGCAGCGGAGTAGCGGGAGCGGCAGATACGCAGTATTTT | CASSGVAGAADTQYF
TRBJ2-3 | - | TRBD1 | TRBV12-3/TRBV12-4 | TGTGCCAGCAGTTTGGACAGGGGACGAACAGATACGCAGTATTTT | CASSLDRGRTDTQYF
TRBJ2-6 | many | - | TRBV6-1 | TGTGCCAGCAAACGGGGTTTAATGATCGGGGCCAACGTCCTGACTTTC | CASKRGLMIGANVLTF
TRBJ1-1 | - | - | TRBV10-3 | TGTGCCATCAGCCCGTACGGACGGAACACTGAAGCTTTCTTT | CAISPYGRNTEAFF
TRBJ2-2 | - | - | TRBV11-3 | TGTGCCAGCAGCTTAGCTGGGGGCAAATCCGGGGAGCTGTTTTTT | CASSLAGGKSGELFF
TRBJ2-7 | many | - | TRBV27 | TGTGCCAGCAGTTTATCGGGGGACATCTACGAGCAGTACTTC | CASSLSGDIYEQYF
TRBJ2-7 | - | TRBD1 | TRBV29-1 | TGCAGCACCTGGGGACAGGGGGCAAATGAGCAGTACTTC | CSTWGQGANEQYF
TRBJ2-1 | - | - | TRBV27 | TGTGCCAGCAGCCAGGGAAGCTCCTACAATGAGCAGTTCTTC | CASSQGSSYNEQFF
TRBJ2-5 | - | - | TRBV2 | TGTGCCAGCAGCGAATCTCGGGGCTTCCAAGAGACCCAGTACTTC | CASSESRGFQETQYF
TRBJ1-3 | - | - | TRBV7-3 | TGTGCCAGCAGCCCCCCGGACCTTGGAAACACCATATATTTT | CASSPPDLGNTIYF
TRBJ2-5 | many | - | TRBV20-1 | TGCAGTGCTAGCGCTGGACGGGAAGAGACCCAGTACTTC | CSASAGREETQYF